This T cell receptor beta chain was identified during a study of blood T cell repertoires in COVID-19. Germline values: CDR1 SGHTS, CDR2 YDEGEE. V lost 5 bases and J lost 1; bases outside the gene matches: 13. CDR3 length: 20 residues. Measured with immunoSEQ multiplex PCR; TCRdb has only the in-frame clones, and not every one. The sample yields 130,000 to 150,000 clones, 70% to 90% seen once. Participants came from roughly 25 US areas, aged roughly 18 to 100 years. Each participant's cohort was designated according to participant-reported clinical history. The chain employs TRBV5-8 and TRBJ2-1, with 15 positions matching TRBD2. The TCR was taken from a woman aged 25 to 39 with acute COVID-19. The sequenced material came from PBMCs or T cells enriched from blood (not recorded which). DNA for the CDR3: TGTGCCAGCAGGACCCACAGGGGGACTAGCGGGAGGAGGTCCTACAATGAGCAGTTCTTC. Protein product: CASRTHRGTSGRRSYNEQFF.